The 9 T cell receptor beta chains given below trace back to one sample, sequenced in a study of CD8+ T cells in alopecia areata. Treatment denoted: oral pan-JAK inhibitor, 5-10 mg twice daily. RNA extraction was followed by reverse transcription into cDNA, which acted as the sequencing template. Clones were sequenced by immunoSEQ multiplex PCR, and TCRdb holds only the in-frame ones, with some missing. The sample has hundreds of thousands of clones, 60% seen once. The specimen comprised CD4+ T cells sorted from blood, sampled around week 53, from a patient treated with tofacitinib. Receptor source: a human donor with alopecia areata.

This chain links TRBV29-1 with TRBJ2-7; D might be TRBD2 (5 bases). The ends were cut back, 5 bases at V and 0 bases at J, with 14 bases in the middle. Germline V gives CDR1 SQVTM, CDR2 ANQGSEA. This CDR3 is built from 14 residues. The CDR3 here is CSVNEGFPSYEQYF. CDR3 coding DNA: TGCAGCGTTAATGAGGGCTTTCCCTCCTACGAGCAGTACTTC.

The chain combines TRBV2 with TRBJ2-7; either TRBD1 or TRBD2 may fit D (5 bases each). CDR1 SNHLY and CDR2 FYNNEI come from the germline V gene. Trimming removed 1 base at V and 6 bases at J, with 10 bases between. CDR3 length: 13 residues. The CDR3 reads CASSEESGTEQYF. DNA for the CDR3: TGTGCCAGCAGTGAAGAGTCAGGGACCGAGCAGTACTTC.

DNA for the CDR3: TGTGCCACCAGCAGAGACTGGAGTGGCTACACCTTC. It translates to CATSRDWSGYTF. The J gene is TRBJ1-2, the V gene TRBV15, with no clear D. This CDR3 region has 12 residues. The germline gives CDR1 LNHNV, CDR2 YYDKDF (reference sequence). Trimming left V 0 bases short and J 7 bases short, with 6 bases between.

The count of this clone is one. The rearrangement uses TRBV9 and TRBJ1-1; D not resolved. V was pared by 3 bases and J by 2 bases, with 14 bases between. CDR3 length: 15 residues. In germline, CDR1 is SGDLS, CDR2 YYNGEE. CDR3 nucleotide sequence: TGTGCCAGCAGCGCACCCCATCGACCCAACACTGAAGCTTTCTTT. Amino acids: CASSAPHRPNTEAFF.

CDR3 sequence reads: CAISETGTPDGEQYF. The CDR3 nucleotides read TGTGCCATCAGTGAAACCGGGACCCCGGACGGCGAGCAGTACTTC. This chain links TRBV10-3 with TRBJ2-7; D tentatively fits TRBD1 or TRBD2 (5 bases each). V was clipped by 3 bases and J by 6 bases, with 18 bases between them. Per germline, CDR1 ENHRY and CDR2 SYGVKD. The CDR3 spans 15 residues.

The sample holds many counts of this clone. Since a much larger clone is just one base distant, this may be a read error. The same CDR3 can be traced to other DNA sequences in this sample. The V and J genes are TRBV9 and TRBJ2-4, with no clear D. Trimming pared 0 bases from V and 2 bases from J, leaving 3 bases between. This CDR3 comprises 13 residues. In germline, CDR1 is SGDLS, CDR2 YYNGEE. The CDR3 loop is CASSVDTKNIQYF. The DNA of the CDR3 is TGTGCCAGCAGCGTAGATACCAAAAACATTCAGTACTTC.

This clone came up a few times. CDR3 sequence reads: CASTLGGMSSYEQYF. The CDR3 DNA follows: TGTGCCAGCACCCTGGGGGGGATGAGCTCCTACGAGCAGTACTTC. V and J are TRBV11-2 and TRBJ2-7; 7 nucleotides align to TRBD2. J lost 0 bases, V lost 7 bases, and 9 bases had no gene match. CDR1 SGHAT and CDR2 FQNNGV come from the germline V gene. This CDR3 spans 15 amino acids.

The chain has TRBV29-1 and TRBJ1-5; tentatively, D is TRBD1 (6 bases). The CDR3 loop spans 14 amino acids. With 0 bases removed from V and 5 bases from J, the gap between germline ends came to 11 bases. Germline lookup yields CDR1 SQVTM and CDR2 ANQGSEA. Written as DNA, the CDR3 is TGCAGCGTTGAAGAGGGGGGGCAGGATCAGCCCCAGCATTTT. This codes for CSVEEGGQDQPQHF.

DNA of the CDR3: TGCGCCAGCAGCGCCACCAGGGTTCAAGACTATGGCTACACCTTC. Protein sequence: CASSATRVQDYGYTF. V gene TRBV5-1 combines with J gene TRBJ1-2; D may be TRBD1 (5 bases). The V gene lost 4 bases and the J gene lost 3 bases, with 16 bases spanning the gap. The CDR3 is 15 amino acids. In germline, CDR1 is SGHRS, CDR2 YFSETQ.